Listed below are T cell receptor beta chains from one sample, sequenced in a study of control samples from healthy donors and cancer patients. TCRdb's copy holds only in-frame clones and misses some; the assay was immunoSEQ multiplex PCR. The sample lists 150,000 or so clones, 70% to 90% occurring once. The sequenced material came from blood. These receptors came from a man younger than 35 in good health. The conserved cysteine and the conserved F or W are not part of the CDR3 here. The order of the fields is J gene, D gene, V gene, CDR3 protein. D genes are given only for firm matches.

j_call: TRBJ1-4; d_call: NA; v_call: TRBV2; cdr3_aa: ASSATGFNEKLF
j_call: TRBJ2-5; d_call: NA; v_call: TRBV2; cdr3_aa: ASSTSYQETQY
j_call: TRBJ2-7; d_call: NA; v_call: TRBV19; cdr3_aa: ASSMTGGPSEQY
j_call: TRBJ1-1; d_call: NA; v_call: TRBV6-6; cdr3_aa: ASSHTMNTEAF
j_call: TRBJ2-1; d_call: TRBD1; v_call: TRBV29-1; cdr3_aa: SVDGLDRGRRNEQF
j_call: TRBJ1-6; d_call: NA; v_call: TRBV6-6; cdr3_aa: ASSYPGSLH
j_call: TRBJ1-4; d_call: NA; v_call: TRBV4-2; cdr3_aa: ASSRQRAELF
j_call: TRBJ2-7; d_call: NA; v_call: TRBV7-9; cdr3_aa: ASSPPGGYEQY
j_call: TRBJ2-3; d_call: NA; v_call: TRBV7-9; cdr3_aa: ASSRTVLDTDTQY
j_call: TRBJ2-3; d_call: TRBD1; v_call: TRBV6-5; cdr3_aa: ASRRDRDTDTQY
j_call: TRBJ2-5; d_call: NA; v_call: TRBV6-5; cdr3_aa: ASSYSGTIQETQY
j_call: TRBJ2-3; d_call: NA; v_call: TRBV3-1/TRBV3-2; cdr3_aa: ASSQDRDTQY
j_call: TRBJ1-3; d_call: NA; v_call: TRBV4-2; cdr3_aa: ASSQDLGSSGNTIY
j_call: TRBJ1-1; d_call: NA; v_call: TRBV7-9; cdr3_aa: ASSFRGDEAF
j_call: TRBJ2-7; d_call: NA; v_call: TRBV7-2; cdr3_aa: ASTRGSSYEQY
j_call: TRBJ2-3; d_call: NA; v_call: TRBV6-5; cdr3_aa: ASKLDVEGGDTQY
j_call: TRBJ2-3; d_call: NA; v_call: TRBV6-2/TRBV6-3; cdr3_aa: ASSMGMDTQY
j_call: TRBJ1-1; d_call: TRBD1; v_call: TRBV5-1; cdr3_aa: ASSPGRRDRGRTEAF
j_call: TRBJ1-2; d_call: TRBD1; v_call: TRBV4-2; cdr3_aa: ASSQGDREDYGYT
j_call: TRBJ1-2; d_call: NA; v_call: TRBV4-3; cdr3_aa: ASSQGTWRANYGYT
j_call: TRBJ1-3; d_call: NA; v_call: TRBV7-6; cdr3_aa: ASSFDSSPGNTIY
j_call: TRBJ2-1; d_call: NA; v_call: TRBV11-3; cdr3_aa: ASSLARGGSYNEQF
j_call: TRBJ1-2; d_call: NA; v_call: TRBV11-2; cdr3_aa: ASSLDLSGDDNYGYT
j_call: TRBJ2-7; d_call: TRBD1; v_call: TRBV28; cdr3_aa: ASSLPGGSYEQY
j_call: TRBJ2-7; d_call: NA; v_call: TRBV19; cdr3_aa: ASSQALNSAYEQY
j_call: TRBJ2-2; d_call: TRBD2; v_call: TRBV10-3; cdr3_aa: AISERLAGGPDTGELF
j_call: TRBJ2-7; d_call: TRBD1; v_call: TRBV19; cdr3_aa: ASSADRVGAYEQY
j_call: TRBJ1-1; d_call: NA; v_call: TRBV28; cdr3_aa: ASTPVRGGGNTEAF
j_call: TRBJ1-2; d_call: NA; v_call: TRBV29-1; cdr3_aa: SVEDRSGRPNYGYT
j_call: TRBJ1-1; d_call: NA; v_call: TRBV18; cdr3_aa: ASSSTGSTEAF
j_call: TRBJ2-7; d_call: NA; v_call: TRBV5-6; cdr3_aa: ASSSSGQQGEQY
j_call: TRBJ2-1; d_call: NA; v_call: TRBV5-4; cdr3_aa: ASSLDPVGEQF
j_call: TRBJ2-1; d_call: TRBD1; v_call: TRBV18; cdr3_aa: ASSPRTGENEQF
j_call: TRBJ2-2; d_call: TRBD2; v_call: TRBV9; cdr3_aa: ASSAPQGREGGELF
j_call: TRBJ1-1; d_call: NA; v_call: TRBV7-9; cdr3_aa: ASSSWTANTEAF
j_call: TRBJ2-1; d_call: NA; v_call: TRBV30; cdr3_aa: AWGRGSLNAIDEQF
j_call: TRBJ2-7; d_call: TRBD1; v_call: TRBV7-9; cdr3_aa: ASSLVPRDRGEQY
j_call: TRBJ1-5; d_call: NA; v_call: TRBV28; cdr3_aa: ASSRSDSARQPQH
j_call: TRBJ1-6; d_call: TRBD1; v_call: TRBV27; cdr3_aa: ASRGQGARGYNSPLH
j_call: TRBJ2-1; d_call: NA; v_call: TRBV6-4; cdr3_aa: ASADSGIDDEQF
j_call: TRBJ2-3; d_call: NA; v_call: TRBV28; cdr3_aa: ASSTPGVDTQY
j_call: TRBJ2-2; d_call: NA; v_call: TRBV4-3; cdr3_aa: ASSQVVQNTGELF
j_call: TRBJ1-2; d_call: NA; v_call: TRBV28; cdr3_aa: ASSFSGAAPNYGYT
j_call: TRBJ2-3; d_call: NA; v_call: TRBV18; cdr3_aa: ASSPRGTDTQY
j_call: TRBJ2-5; d_call: NA; v_call: TRBV5-4; cdr3_aa: ASSGGGTPRQETQY
j_call: TRBJ1-5; d_call: NA; v_call: TRBV6-5; cdr3_aa: ASSSDSHSQH
j_call: TRBJ1-1; d_call: NA; v_call: TRBV6-5; cdr3_aa: ASTQGIVNTEAF
j_call: TRBJ2-3; d_call: NA; v_call: TRBV19; cdr3_aa: ASSIGGSEGDTQY
j_call: TRBJ2-1; d_call: NA; v_call: TRBV7-9; cdr3_aa: ASSAGTSSYNEQF
j_call: TRBJ2-3; d_call: NA; v_call: TRBV7-2; cdr3_aa: ASSLPGQAQY
j_call: TRBJ2-1; d_call: TRBD2; v_call: TRBV4-1; cdr3_aa: ASSQQLAGGQYNEQF
j_call: TRBJ1-5; d_call: NA; v_call: TRBV6-2/TRBV6-3; cdr3_aa: ASSHDSNQPQH
j_call: TRBJ2-2; d_call: TRBD1; v_call: TRBV18; cdr3_aa: ASSPRTGKNTGELF
j_call: TRBJ2-5; d_call: NA; v_call: TRBV19; cdr3_aa: ASSISPPGRETQY
j_call: TRBJ1-2; d_call: TRBD1; v_call: TRBV29-1; cdr3_aa: SVEAFEGQGGFYGYT
j_call: TRBJ2-5; d_call: TRBD2; v_call: TRBV7-2; cdr3_aa: ASSLYRGGQETQY
j_call: TRBJ1-2; d_call: NA; v_call: TRBV4-1; cdr3_aa: ASSQGGGANYGYT
j_call: TRBJ2-3; d_call: TRBD2; v_call: TRBV7-8; cdr3_aa: ASSKLAGGPFDTQY
j_call: TRBJ1-1; d_call: NA; v_call: TRBV20-1; cdr3_aa: SASLTPSEAF